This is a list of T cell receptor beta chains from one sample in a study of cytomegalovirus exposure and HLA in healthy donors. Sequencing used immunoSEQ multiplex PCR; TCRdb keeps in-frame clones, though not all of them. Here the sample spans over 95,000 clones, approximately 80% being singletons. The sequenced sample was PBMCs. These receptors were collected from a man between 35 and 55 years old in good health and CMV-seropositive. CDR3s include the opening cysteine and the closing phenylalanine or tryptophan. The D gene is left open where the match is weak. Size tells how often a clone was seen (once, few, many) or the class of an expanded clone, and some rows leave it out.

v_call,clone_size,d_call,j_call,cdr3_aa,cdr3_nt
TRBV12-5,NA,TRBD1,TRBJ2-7,CASGPSGTGTVYEQYF,TGTGCTAGTGGTCCATCCGGGACAGGGACGGTCTACGAGCAGTACTTC
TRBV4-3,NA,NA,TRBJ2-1,CASSQDGAGGRSEQFF,TGCGCCAGCAGCCAAGATGGGGCCGGGGGTAGGAGTGAGCAGTTCTTC
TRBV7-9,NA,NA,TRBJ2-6,CSSSFTGWTKSGANVLTF,TGTTCCAGCAGCTTCACAGGTTGGACGAAATCTGGGGCCAACGTCCTGACTTTC
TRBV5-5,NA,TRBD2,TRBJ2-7,CASSFESGTTSGIPYEQYF,TGTGCCAGCAGCTTCGAATCGGGAACAACTAGCGGGATACCCTACGAGCAGTACTTC
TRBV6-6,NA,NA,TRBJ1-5,CASSPTNQPQHF,TGTGCCAGCAGCCCAACAAATCAGCCCCAGCATTTT
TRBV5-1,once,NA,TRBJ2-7,CASSLDATYEQYF,TGCGCCAGCAGCCTGGACGCGACCTACGAGCAGTACTTC
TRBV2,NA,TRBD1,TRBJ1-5,CASRDPGQGGQPQHF,TGTGCCAGCAGGGACCCTGGACAGGGAGGTCAGCCCCAGCATTTT
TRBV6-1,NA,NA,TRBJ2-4,CASSESGRSAKNIQYF,TGTGCCAGCAGTGAAAGTGGGAGATCAGCCAAAAACATTCAGTACTTC
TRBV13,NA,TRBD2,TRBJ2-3,CASSLRAGVTDTQYF,TGTGCCAGCAGCTTACGGGCGGGGGTCACAGATACGCAGTATTTT
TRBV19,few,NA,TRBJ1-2,CASRDPGTSVSYGYTF,TGTGCCAGTAGAGACCCCGGGACATCCGTGTCCTATGGCTACACCTTC
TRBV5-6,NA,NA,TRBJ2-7,CASSFSSYEQYF,TGTGCCAGCAGCTTCAGCTCCTACGAGCAGTACTTC
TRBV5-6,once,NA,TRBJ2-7,CASRNTGNDRQEQYF,TGTGCCAGCAGGAATACAGGGAACGATCGACAGGAGCAGTACTTC
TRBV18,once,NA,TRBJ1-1,CASSPSGDREAFF,TGTGCCAGCTCACCATCGGGGGATAGGGAAGCTTTCTTT
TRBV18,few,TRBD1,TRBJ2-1,CASSPPTGGGYNEQFF,TGTGCCAGCTCACCACCGACAGGGGGCGGCTACAATGAGCAGTTCTTC
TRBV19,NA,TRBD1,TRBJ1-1,CASSPRPGQANTEAFF,TGTGCCAGTAGTCCGCGCCCGGGACAGGCGAACACTGAAGCTTTCTTT